These T cell receptor beta chains were read from a single sample in a study of human T cells and chemical hapten exposure. TCRdb reprocessed the RACE reads via MiXCR and lists one record per CDR3 protein. The repertoire holds about 340,000 distinct CDR3 sequences, with around 6.9% as singletons. Sequencing used whole blood, obtained in connection with sensitization to the hapten diphenylcyclopropenone (DPC). These receptors were obtained from a woman between 18 and 29 years old with alopecia areata. Some clones in this sample may be carry-over from other donors' samples. CDR3s include the opening cysteine and the closing phenylalanine or tryptophan. The order of the fields is V gene, D gene, J gene, clone size, CDR3 DNA, CDR3 protein. A D gene is named only where the DNA matches it firmly. Not all rows give a size; the values are once, few, many and, for expanded clones, a class.

TRBV29-1	-	TRBJ1-4	few	TGCAGCGTTGAAGGCGGACAATGGGATAATGAAAAACTGTTTTTT	CSVEGGQWDNEKLFF
TRBV4-3	-	TRBJ2-7	few	TGCGCCAGCAGCCAAGATCCCCCAGGGTCTAGCGACGAGCAGTACTTC	CASSQDPPGSSDEQYF
TRBV4-1	TRBD2	TRBJ2-7	many	TGCGCCAGCAGCCAGGGACTAGCGGGGACCTTACGGTACTTC	CASSQGLAGTLRYF
TRBV6-2/TRBV6-3	TRBD2	TRBJ2-1	-	TGTGCCAGCAGTTACCAGAAGAGCGGGGGGGCCTTCGGTTACAATGAGCAGTTCTTC	CASSYQKSGGAFGYNEQFF
TRBV7-8	-	TRBJ1-3	few	TGTGCCAGCAGCTTAGCGGAAGGGAAGAGCTCTGGAAACACCATATATTTT	CASSLAEGKSSGNTIYF
TRBV5-1	-	TRBJ2-5	many	TGCGCCAGCAGCGCCTTCCAAGAGACCCAGTACTTC	CASSAFQETQYF
TRBV4-1	-	TRBJ1-5	-	TGCGCCAGCAGCCAAGGACTCACAGGGAGAGAAGATCAGCCCCAGCATTTT	CASSQGLTGREDQPQHF
TRBV14	TRBD1	TRBJ1-4	many	TGTGCCAGCAGCCAACACCTGGACAGGGGCACTAATGAAAAACTGTTTTTT	CASSQHLDRGTNEKLFF
TRBV3-1	-	TRBJ2-7	many	TGTGCCAGCAGCCAAGTGAGGCATCATCCAGCCTACGAGCAGTACTTC	CASSQVRHHPAYEQYF
TRBV20-1	TRBD2	TRBJ2-5	few	TGCAGTGCTAGAGAAACTAGCGTAGAGACCCAGTACTTC	CSARETSVETQYF
TRBV5-1	-	TRBJ1-4	-	TGCGCCAGCAGCTTCGGCCCTGCAACTAATGAAAAACTGTTTTTT	CASSFGPATNEKLFF
TRBV27	-	TRBJ1-1	few	TGTGCCAGCAGTTTAAACGGCAGAACTGAAGCTTTCTTT	CASSLNGRTEAFF
TRBV20-1	-	TRBJ1-5	-	TGCAGTGCTAGGAAAGGGAATAGCAATCAGCCCCAGCATTTT	CSARKGNSNQPQHF
TRBV12-3/TRBV12-4	TRBD1	TRBJ1-5	-	TGTGCCAGCAGTTTGGCTTCGACAGGGGATTTAGGTCAGCCCCAGCATTTT	CASSLASTGDLGQPQHF
TRBV7-9	TRBD1	TRBJ1-5	few	TGTGCCGCGGGACAGGACAATCAGCCCCAGCATTTT	CAAGQDNQPQHF
TRBV5-1	TRBD2	TRBJ2-3	many	TGCGCCAGCAGCAAGGGACTAGCGGGGGTCGATACGCAGTATTTT	CASSKGLAGVDTQYF
TRBV5-1	TRBD2	TRBJ2-2	many	TGCGCCAGCAGCTTGGAGGCTAGCGGGAACACCGGGGAGCTGTTTTTT	CASSLEASGNTGELFF
TRBV2	-	TRBJ2-1	many	TGTGCCAGCAGTGAAGAGACGGGGACCGAGCAGTTCTTC	CASSEETGTEQFF
TRBV4-3	-	TRBJ1-2	many	TGCGCCAGCAGCCAAGAGCTCCAAACCGGCTATGGCTACACCTTC	CASSQELQTGYGYTF
TRBV29-1	-	TRBJ2-5	many	TGCAGCGTTGAAGCCAGACTGTACCAAGAGACCCAGTACTTC	CSVEARLYQETQYF
TRBV7-9	TRBD1	TRBJ2-3	few	TGTGCCGGACAGGGTGACGGCAGGTATACGCAGTATTTT	CAGQGDGRYTQYF
TRBV27	-	TRBJ1-1	many	TGTGCCAGCAGTTTCCGGGTCCCGGGAGGGAACACTGAAGCTTTCTTT	CASSFRVPGGNTEAFF
TRBV6-5	TRBD2	TRBJ2-3	-	TGTGCCAGCAGTTCCAGACTAGCGGGGGTGTCTAGCACAGATACGCAGTATTTT	CASSSRLAGVSSTDTQYF
TRBV20-1	-	TRBJ2-7	-	TGCAGTGCTAGAGATCCAGCAGCGTATCACGACGAGCAGTACTTC	CSARDPAAYHDEQYF
TRBV4-3	TRBD1	TRBJ2-7	many	TGCGCCAGCAGCCAAAGGACAGGGGCCTACGAGCAGTACTTC	CASSQRTGAYEQYF
TRBV6-1	-	TRBJ1-5	many	TGTGCCGCACAGTGGGAAGGCTATCAGCCCCAGCATTTT	CAAQWEGYQPQHF
TRBV7-2	-	TRBJ2-6	-	TGTGCCAGCAGCTTAGAAGGAGCCTCTGGGGCCAACGTCCTGACTTTC	CASSLEGASGANVLTF